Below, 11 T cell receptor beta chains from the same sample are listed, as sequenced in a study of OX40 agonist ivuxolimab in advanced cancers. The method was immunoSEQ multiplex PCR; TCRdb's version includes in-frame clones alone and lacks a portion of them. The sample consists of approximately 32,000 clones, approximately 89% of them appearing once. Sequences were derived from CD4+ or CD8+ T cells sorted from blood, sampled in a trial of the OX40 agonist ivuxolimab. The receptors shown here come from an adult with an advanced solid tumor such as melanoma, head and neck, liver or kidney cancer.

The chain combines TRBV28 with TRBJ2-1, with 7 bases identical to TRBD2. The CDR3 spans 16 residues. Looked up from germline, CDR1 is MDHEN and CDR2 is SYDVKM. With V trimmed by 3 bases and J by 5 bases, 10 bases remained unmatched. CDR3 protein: CASSLPGRAADNEQFF. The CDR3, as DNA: TGTGCCAGCAGTTTGCCTGGGAGGGCCGCGGACAATGAGCAGTTCTTC.

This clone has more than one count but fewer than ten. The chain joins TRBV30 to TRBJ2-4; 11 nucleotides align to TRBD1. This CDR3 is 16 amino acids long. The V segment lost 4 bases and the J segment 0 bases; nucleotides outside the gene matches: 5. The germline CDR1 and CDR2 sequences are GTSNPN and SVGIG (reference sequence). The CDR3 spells CAWNGDRGVAKNIQYF. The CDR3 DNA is TGTGCCTGGAACGGGGACAGGGGGGTAGCCAAAAACATTCAGTACTTC.

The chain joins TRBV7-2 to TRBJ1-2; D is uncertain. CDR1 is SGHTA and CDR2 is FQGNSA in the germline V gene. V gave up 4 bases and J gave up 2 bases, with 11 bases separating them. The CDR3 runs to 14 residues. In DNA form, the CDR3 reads TGTGCCAGCAGCTCTAGAAATTCAAACTATGGCTACACCTTC. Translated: CASSSRNSNYGYTF.

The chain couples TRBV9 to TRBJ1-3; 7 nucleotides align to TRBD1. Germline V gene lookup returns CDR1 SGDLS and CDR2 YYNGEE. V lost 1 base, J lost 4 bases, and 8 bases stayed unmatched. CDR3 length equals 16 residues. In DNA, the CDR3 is TGTGCCAGCAGCGTACTGGTAGGGGGCTCAGGAAACACCATATATTTT. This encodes CASSVLVGGSGNTIYF.

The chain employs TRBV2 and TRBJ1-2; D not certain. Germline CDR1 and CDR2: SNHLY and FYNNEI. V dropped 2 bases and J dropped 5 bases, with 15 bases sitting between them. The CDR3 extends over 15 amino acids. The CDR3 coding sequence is TGTGCCAGCAGTGAACGGTTAGAAGCTGCATATGGCTACACCTTC. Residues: CASSERLEAAYGYTF.

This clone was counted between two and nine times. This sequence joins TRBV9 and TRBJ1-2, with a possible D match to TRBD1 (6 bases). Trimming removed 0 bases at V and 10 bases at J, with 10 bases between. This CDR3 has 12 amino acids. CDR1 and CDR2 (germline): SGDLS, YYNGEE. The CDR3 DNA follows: TGTGCCAGCAGCGTAGGACAGGTGGACTACACCTTC. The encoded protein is CASSVGQVDYTF.

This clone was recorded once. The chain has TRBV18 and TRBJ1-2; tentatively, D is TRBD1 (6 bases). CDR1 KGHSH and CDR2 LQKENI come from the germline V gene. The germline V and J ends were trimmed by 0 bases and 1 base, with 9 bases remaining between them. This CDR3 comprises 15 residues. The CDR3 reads CASSPPAGVNYGYTF. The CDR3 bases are TGTGCCAGCTCACCACCGGCAGGGGTTAACTATGGCTACACCTTC.

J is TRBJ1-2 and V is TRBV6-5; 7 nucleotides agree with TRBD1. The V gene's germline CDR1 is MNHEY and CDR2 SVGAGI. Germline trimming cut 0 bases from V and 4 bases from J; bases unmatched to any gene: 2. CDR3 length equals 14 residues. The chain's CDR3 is CASSYSGTVYGYTF. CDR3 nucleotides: TGTGCCAGCAGTTACTCCGGGACAGTCTATGGCTACACCTTC.

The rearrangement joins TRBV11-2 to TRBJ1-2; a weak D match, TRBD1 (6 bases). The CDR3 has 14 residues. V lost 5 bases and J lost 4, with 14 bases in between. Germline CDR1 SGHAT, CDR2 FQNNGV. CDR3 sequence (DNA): TGTGCCAGCAGCGCCAACAGGGCCGTCTATGGCTACACCTTC. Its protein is CASSANRAVYGYTF.

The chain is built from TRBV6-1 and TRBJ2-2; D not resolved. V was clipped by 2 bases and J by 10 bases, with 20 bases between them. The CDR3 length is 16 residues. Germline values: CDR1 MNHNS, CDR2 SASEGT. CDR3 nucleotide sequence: TGTGCCAGCAGTGAACTAGGAAATCCGACGAGTACGGAGCTGTTTTTT. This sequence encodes CASSELGNPTSTELFF.

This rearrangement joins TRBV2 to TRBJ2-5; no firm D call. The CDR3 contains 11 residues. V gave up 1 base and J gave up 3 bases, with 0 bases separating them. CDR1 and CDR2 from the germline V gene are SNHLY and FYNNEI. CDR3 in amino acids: CASSEEETQYF. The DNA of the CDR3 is TGTGCCAGCAGTGAAGAAGAGACCCAGTACTTC.